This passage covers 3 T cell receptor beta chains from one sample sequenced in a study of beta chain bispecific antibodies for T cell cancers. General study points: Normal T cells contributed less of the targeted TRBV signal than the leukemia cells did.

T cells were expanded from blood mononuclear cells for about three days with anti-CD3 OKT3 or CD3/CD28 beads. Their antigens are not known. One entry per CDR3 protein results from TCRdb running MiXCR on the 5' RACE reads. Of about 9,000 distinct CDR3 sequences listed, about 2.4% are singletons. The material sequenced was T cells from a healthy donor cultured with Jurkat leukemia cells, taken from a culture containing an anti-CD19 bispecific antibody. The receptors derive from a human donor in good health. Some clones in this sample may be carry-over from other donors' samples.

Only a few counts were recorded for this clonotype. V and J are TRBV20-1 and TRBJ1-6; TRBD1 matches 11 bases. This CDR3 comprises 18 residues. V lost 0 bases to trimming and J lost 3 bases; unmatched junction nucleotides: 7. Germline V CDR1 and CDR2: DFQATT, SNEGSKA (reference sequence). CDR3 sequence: CSARDGQGAEDYNSPLHF. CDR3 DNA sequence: TGCAGTGCTAGAGATGGACAGGGGGCAGAAGACTATAATTCACCCCTCCACTTT.

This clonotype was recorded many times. As DNA, the CDR3 is TGTGCCAGCAGTTTTGCAGGGGGCACCGGGGAGCTGTTTTTT. Protein sequence: CASSFAGGTGELFF. The J gene is TRBJ2-2, the V gene TRBV28, with 7 bases that match TRBD1. V was pared by 3 bases and J by 4 bases, with 2 bases of the junction left unmatched. CDR3 length: 14 amino acids. The germline gives CDR1 MDHEN, CDR2 SYDVKM. Using reference TRBV28 and TRBJ2-2 for the parts outside the CDR3, the full variable domain is DVKVTQSSRYLVKRTGEKVFLECVQDMDHENMFWYRQDPGLGLRLIYFSYDVKMKEKGDIPEGYSVSREKKERFSLILESASTNQTSMYLCASSFAGGTGELFFGEGSRLTVL.

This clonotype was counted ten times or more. CDR3 region: CASSPRAPYEQYF. In nucleotides, the CDR3 is TGTGCCAGCAGCCCGCGGGCCCCCTACGAGCAGTACTTC. This chain connects TRBV3-1 to TRBJ2-7; D might be TRBD2 (5 bases). Trimming removed 4 bases from V and 2 bases from J, with 9 bases in between. Per the germline V gene, CDR1 is LGHDT and CDR2 is YNNKEL (reference sequence). The CDR3 sequence is 13 residues long.